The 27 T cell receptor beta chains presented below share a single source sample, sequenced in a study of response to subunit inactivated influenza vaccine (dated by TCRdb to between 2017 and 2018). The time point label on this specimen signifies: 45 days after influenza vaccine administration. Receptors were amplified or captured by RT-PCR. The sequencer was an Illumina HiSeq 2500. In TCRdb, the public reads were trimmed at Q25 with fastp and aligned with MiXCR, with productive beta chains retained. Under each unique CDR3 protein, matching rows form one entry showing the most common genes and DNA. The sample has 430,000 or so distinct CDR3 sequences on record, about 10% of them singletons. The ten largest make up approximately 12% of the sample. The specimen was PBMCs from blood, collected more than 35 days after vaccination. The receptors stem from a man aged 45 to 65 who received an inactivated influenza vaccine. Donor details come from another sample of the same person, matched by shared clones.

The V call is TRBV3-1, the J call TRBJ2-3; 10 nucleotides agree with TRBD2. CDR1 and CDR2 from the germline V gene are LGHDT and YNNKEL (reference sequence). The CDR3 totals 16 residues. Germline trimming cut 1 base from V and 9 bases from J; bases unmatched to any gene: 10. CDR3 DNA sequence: TGTGCCAGCAGCCAAGCCTCAGCGGGAGGGCCCGGAACGCAGTATTTT. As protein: CASSQASAGGPGTQYF.

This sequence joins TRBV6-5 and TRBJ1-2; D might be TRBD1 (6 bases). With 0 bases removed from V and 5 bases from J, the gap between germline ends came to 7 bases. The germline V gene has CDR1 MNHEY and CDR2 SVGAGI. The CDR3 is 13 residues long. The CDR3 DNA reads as TGTGCCAGCAGTTACTCAGGGGGTTATGGCTACACCTTC. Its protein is CASSYSGGYGYTF.

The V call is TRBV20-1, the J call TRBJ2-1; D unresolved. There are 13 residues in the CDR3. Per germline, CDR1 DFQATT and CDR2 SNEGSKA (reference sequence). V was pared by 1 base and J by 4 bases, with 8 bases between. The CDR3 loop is CSARAVLYNEQFF. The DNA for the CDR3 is TGCAGTGCTAGAGCAGTCCTATACAATGAGCAGTTCTTC.

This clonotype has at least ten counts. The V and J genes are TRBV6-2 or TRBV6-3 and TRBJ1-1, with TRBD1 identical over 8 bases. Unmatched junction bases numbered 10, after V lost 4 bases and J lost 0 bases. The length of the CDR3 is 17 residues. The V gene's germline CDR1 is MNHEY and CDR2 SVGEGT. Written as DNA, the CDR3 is TGTGCCAGCAGTTTCGGACAGGGTATAAGCGTGAACACTGAAGCTTTCTTT. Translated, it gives CASSFGQGISVNTEAFF.

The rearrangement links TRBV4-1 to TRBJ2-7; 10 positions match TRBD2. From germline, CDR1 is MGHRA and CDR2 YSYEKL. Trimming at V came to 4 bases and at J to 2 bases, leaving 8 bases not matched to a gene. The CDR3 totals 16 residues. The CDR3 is CASSPRGSGGTYEQYF. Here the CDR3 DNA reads TGCGCCAGCAGCCCTCGGGGTAGCGGGGGGACCTACGAGCAGTACTTC.

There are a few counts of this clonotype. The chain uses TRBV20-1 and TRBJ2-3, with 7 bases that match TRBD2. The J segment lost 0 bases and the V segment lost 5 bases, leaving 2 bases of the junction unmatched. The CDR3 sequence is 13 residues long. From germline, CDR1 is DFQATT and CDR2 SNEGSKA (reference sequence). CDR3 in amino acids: CSAFSGSTDTQYF. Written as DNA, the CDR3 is TGCAGTGCTTTTAGCGGGAGCACAGATACGCAGTATTTT.

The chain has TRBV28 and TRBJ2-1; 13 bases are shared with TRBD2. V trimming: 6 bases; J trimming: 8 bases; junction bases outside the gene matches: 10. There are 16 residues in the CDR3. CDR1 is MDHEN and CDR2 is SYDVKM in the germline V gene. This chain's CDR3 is CASRTAGTSGVYEQFF. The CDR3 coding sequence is TGTGCCAGCAGAACCGCCGGGACTAGCGGGGTCTATGAGCAGTTCTTC.

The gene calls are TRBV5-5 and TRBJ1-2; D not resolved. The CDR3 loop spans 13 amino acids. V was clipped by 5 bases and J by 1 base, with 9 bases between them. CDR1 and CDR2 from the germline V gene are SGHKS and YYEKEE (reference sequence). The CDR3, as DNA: TGTGCCAGCAGTACTCCAAATAACTATGGCTACACCTTC. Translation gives CASSTPNNYGYTF.

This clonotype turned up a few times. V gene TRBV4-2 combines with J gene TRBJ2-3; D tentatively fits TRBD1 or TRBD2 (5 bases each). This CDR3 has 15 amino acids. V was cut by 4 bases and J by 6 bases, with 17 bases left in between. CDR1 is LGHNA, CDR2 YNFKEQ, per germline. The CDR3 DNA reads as TGTGCCAGCAGCCCCCGGGACGCAGCGTCGGATACGCAGTATTTT. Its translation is CASSPRDAASDTQYF.

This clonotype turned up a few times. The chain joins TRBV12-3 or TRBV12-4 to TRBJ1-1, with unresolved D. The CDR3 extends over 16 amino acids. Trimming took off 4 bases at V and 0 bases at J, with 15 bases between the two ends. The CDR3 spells CASSSPTGGMNTEAFF. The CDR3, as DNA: TGTGCCAGCAGTTCCCCCACGGGAGGAATGAACACTGAAGCTTTCTTT.

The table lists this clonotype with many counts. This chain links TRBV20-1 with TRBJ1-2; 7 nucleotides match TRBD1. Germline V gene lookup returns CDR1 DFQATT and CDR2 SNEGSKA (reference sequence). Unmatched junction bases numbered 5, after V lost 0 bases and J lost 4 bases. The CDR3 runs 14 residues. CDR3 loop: CSAREGGRGYGYTF. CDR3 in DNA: TGCAGTGCTAGAGAAGGGGGCCGGGGCTATGGCTACACCTTC.

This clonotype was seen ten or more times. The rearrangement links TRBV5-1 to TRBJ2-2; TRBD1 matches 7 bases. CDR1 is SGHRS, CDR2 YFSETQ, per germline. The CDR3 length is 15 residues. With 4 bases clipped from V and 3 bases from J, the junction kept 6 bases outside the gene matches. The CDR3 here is CASSTRQGHTGELFF. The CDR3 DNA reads TGCGCCAGCAGCACCCGACAGGGCCACACCGGGGAGCTGTTTTTT.

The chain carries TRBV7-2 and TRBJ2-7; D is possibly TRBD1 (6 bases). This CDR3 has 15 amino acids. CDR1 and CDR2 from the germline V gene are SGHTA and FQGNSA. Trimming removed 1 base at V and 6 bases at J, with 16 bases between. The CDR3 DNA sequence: TGTGCCAGCAGCTTAGTCCAGGGGCTTGGCGGCGAGCAGTACTTC. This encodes CASSLVQGLGGEQYF.

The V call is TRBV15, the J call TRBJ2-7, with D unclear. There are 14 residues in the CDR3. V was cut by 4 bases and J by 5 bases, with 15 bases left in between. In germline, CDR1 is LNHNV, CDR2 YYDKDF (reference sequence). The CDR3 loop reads CATSMFRASDEQYF. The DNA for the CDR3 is TGTGCCACCAGCATGTTTCGGGCTTCGGACGAGCAGTACTTC. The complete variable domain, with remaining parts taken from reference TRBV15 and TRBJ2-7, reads DAMVIQNPRYQVTQFGKPVTLSCSQTLNHNVMYWYQQKSSQAPKLLFHYYDKDFNNEADTPDNFQSRRPNTSFCFLDIRSPGLGDTAMYLCATSMFRASDEQYFGPGTRLTVT.

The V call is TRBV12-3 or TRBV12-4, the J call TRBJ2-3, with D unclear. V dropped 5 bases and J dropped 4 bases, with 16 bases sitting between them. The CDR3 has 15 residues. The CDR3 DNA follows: TGTGCCAGCAGTCGGTGGGGATCCACCCCAGATACGCAGTATTTT. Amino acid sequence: CASSRWGSTPDTQYF.

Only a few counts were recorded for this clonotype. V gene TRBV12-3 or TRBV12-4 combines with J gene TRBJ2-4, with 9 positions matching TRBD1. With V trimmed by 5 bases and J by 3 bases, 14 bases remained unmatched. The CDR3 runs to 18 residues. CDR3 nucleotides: TGTGCCAGCAGTCCAAGGACAGGGGAGGGAATCGGCAAAAACATTCAGTACTTC. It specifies CASSPRTGEGIGKNIQYF.

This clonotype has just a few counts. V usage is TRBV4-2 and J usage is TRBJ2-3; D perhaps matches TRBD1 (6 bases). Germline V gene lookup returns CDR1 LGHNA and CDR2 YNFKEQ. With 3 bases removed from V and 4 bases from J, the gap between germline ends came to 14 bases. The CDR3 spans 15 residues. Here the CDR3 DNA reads TGTGCCAGCAGCCAGGACCCCGAGGGGGCAGATACGCAGTATTTT. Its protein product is CASSQDPEGADTQYF.

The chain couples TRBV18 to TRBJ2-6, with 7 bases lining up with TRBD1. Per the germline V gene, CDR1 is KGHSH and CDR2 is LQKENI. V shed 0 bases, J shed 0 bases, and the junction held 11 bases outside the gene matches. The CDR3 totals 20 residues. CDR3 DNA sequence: TGTGCCAGCTCACCACCGGGACAGACCCTCCGGGTCTCTGGGGCCAACGTCCTGACTTTC. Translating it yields CASSPPGQTLRVSGANVLTF.

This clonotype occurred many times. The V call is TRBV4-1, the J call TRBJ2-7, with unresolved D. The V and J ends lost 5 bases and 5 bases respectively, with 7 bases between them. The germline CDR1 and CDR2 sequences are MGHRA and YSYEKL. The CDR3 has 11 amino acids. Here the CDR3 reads CASSTSHEQYF. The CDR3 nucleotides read TGCGCCAGCAGCACGAGCCACGAGCAGTACTTC.

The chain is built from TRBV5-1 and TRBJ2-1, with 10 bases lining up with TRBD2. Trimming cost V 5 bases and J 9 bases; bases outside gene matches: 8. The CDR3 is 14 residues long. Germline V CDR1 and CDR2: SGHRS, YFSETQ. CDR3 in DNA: TGCGCCAGCAGAGATACTAGCGGGAAAGCTGAGCAGTTCTTC. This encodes CASRDTSGKAEQFF.

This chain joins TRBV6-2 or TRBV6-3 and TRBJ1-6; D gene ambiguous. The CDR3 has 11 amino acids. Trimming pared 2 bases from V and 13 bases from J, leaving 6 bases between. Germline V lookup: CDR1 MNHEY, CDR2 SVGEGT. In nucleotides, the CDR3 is TGTGCCAGCAGTTACAGAGGTCCCCTCCACTTT. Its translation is CASSYRGPLHF.

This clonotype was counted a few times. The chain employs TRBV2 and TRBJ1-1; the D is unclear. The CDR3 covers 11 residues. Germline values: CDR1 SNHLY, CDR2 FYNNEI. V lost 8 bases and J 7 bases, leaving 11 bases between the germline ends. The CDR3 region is CASGPAREAFF. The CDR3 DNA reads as TGTGCCAGCGGCCCTGCGCGTGAAGCTTTCTTT.

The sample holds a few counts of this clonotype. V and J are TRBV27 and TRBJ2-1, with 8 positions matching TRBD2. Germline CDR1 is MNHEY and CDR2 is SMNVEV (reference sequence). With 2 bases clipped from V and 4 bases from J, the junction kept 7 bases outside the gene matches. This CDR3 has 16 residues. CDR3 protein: CASSLRYRGGYNEQFF. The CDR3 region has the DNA TGTGCCAGCAGTTTACGTTACCGGGGGGGGTACAATGAGCAGTTCTTC.

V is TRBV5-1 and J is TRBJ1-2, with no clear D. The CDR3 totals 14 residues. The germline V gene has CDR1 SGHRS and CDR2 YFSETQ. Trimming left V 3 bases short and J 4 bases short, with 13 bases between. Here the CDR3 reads CASSSTRNTYGYTF. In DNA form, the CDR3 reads TGCGCCAGCAGCTCCACCAGGAACACCTATGGCTACACCTTC.

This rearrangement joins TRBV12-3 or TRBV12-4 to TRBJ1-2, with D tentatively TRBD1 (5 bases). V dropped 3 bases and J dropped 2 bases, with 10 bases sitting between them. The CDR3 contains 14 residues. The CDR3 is CASSFREGNYGYTF. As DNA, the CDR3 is TGTGCCAGCAGTTTCAGGGAAGGGAACTATGGCTACACCTTC.

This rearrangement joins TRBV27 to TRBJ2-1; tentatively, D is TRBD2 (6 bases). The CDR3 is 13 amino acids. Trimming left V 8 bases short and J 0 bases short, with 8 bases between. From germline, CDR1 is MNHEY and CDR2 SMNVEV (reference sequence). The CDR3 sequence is CASRETSYNEQFF. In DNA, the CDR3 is TGTGCCAGCCGGGAGACCTCCTACAATGAGCAGTTCTTC.

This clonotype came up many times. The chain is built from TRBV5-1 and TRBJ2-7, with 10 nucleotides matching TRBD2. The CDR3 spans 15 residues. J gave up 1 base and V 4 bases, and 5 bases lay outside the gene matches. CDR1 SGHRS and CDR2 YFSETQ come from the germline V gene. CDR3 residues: CASSTSGIRSYEQYF. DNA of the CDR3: TGCGCCAGCAGCACTAGCGGGATAAGGTCCTACGAGCAGTACTTC.